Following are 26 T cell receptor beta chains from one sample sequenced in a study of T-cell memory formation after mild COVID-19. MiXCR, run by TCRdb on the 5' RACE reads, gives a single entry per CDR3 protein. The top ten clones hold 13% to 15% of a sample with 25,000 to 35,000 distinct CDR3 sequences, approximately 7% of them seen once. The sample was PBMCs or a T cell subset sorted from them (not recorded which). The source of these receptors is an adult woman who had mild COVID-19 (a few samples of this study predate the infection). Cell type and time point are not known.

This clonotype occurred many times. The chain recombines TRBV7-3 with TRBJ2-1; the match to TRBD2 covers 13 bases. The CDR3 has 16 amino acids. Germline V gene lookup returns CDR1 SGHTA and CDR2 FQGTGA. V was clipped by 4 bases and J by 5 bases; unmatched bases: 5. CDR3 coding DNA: TGTGCCAGCAGCTCCCCGGGACTAGCGGGACACAATGAGCAGTTCTTC. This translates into CASSSPGLAGHNEQFF.

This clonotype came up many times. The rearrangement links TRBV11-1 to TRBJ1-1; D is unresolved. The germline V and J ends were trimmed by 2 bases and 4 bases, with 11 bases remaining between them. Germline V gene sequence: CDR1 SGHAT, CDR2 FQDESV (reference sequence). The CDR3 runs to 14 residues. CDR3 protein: CASSLNHRGTEAFF. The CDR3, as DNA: TGTGCCAGCAGCTTAAATCATCGGGGCACTGAAGCTTTCTTT.

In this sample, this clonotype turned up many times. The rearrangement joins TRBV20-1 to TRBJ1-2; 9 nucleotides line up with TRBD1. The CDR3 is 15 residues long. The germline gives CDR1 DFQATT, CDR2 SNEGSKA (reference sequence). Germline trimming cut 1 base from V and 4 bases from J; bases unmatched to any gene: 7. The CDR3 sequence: CSARGPTGGSYGYTF. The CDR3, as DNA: TGCAGTGCTAGAGGCCCGACAGGGGGGAGCTATGGCTACACCTTC.

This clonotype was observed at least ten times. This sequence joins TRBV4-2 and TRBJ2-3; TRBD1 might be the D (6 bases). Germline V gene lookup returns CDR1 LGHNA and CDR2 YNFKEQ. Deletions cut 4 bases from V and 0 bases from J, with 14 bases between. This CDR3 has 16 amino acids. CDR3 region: CASSPRPQGSTDTQYF. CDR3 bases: TGTGCCAGCAGCCCCCGCCCACAGGGTAGCACAGATACGCAGTATTTT.

CDR3 bases: TGTGCCAGCTCACTGGACAGAAAGAACACTGAAGCTTTCTTT. This translates into CASSLDRKNTEAFF. The chain combines TRBV18 with TRBJ1-1; possible D gene TRBD1, 6 bases. Germline CDR1 and CDR2: KGHSH and LQKENI. The CDR3 has 14 residues. Trimming removed 4 bases from V and 1 base from J, with 10 bases in between.

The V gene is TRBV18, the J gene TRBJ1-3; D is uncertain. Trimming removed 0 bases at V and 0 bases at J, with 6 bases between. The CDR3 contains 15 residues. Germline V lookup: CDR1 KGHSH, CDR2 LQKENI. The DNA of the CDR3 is TGTGCCAGCTCACCACCCTACTACTCTGGAAACACCATATATTTT. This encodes CASSPPYYSGNTIYF.

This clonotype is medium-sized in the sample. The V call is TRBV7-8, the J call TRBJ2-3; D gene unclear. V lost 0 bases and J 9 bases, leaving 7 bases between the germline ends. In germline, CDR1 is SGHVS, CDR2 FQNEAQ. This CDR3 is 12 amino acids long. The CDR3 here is CASSLAHYTQYF. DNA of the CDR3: TGTGCCAGCAGCTTAGCGCACTACACGCAGTATTTT.

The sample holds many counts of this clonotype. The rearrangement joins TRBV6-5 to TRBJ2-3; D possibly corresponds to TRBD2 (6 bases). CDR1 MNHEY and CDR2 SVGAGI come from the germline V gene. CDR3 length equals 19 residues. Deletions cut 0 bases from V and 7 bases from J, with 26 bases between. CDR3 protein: CASSYSIEPGSTAYYTQYF. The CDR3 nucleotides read TGTGCCAGCAGTTACTCGATCGAACCCGGGAGTACGGCCTATTATACGCAGTATTTT.

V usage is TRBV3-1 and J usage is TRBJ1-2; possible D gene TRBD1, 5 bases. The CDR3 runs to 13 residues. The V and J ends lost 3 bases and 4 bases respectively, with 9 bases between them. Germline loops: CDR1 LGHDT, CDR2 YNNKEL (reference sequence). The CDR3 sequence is CASSHGALYGYTF. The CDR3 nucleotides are TGTGCCAGCAGCCATGGGGCCCTCTATGGCTACACCTTC.

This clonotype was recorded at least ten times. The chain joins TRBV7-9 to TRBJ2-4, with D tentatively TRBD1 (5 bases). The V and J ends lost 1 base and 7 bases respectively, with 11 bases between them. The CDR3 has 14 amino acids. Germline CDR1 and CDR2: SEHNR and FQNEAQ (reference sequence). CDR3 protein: CASSLEGRANIQYF. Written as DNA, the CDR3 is TGTGCCAGCAGCTTAGAAGGCAGGGCTAACATTCAGTACTTC.

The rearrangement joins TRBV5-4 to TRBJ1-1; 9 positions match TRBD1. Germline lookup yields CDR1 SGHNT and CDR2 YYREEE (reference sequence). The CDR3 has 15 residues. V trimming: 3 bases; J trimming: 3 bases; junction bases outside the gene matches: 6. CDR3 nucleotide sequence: TGTGCCAGCAGCTCTACAGGGGGCGCGGACACTGAAGCTTTCTTT. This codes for CASSSTGGADTEAFF.

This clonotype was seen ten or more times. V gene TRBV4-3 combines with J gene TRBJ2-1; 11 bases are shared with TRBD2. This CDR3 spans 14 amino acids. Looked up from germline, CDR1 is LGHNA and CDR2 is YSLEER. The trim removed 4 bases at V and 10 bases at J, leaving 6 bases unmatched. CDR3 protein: CASSRTGLAAEQFF. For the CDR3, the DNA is TGCGCCAGCAGCCGAACGGGACTAGCGGCCGAGCAGTTCTTC.

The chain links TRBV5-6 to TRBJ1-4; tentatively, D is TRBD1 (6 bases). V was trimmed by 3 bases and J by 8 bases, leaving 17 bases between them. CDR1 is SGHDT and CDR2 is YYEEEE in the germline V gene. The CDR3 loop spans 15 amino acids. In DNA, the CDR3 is TGTGCCAGCAGCTCGGAAACAGGGCTGTGGGAAAAACTGTTTTTT. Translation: CASSSETGLWEKLFF.

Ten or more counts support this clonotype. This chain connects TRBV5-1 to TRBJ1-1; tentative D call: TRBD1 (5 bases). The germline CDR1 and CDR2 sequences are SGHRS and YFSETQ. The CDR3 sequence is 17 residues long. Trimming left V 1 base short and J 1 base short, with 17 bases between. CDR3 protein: CASSLSAARTQNTEAFF. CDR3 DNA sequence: TGCGCCAGCAGCTTGTCAGCGGCACGGACACAGAACACTGAAGCTTTCTTT.

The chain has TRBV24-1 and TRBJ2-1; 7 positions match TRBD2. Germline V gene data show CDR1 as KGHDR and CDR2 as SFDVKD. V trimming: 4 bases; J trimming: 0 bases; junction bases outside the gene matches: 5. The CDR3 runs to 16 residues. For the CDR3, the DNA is TGTGCCACCAGTGACCCCACGGGAGGCTCCTACAATGAGCAGTTCTTC. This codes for CATSDPTGGSYNEQFF.

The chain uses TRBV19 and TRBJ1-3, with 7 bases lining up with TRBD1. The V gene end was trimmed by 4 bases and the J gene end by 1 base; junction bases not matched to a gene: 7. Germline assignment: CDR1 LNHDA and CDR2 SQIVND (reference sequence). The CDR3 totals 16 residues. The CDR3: CASSRSRQGSGNTIYF. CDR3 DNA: TGTGCCAGTAGTAGAAGCCGACAGGGATCTGGAAACACCATATATTTT.

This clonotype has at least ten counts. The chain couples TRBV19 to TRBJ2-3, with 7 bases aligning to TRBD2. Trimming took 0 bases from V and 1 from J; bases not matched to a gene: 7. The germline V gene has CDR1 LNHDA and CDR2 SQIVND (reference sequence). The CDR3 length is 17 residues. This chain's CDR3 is CASSIDPSAGGTDTQYF. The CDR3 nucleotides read TGTGCCAGTAGTATAGATCCTTCCGCGGGAGGCACAGATACGCAGTATTTT. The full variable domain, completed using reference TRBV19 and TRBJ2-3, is DGGITQSPKYLFRKEGQNVTLSCEQNLNHDAMYWYRQDPGQGLRLIYYSQIVNDFQKGDIAEGYSVSREKKESFPLTVTSAQKNPTAFYLCASSIDPSAGGTDTQYFGPGTRLTVL.

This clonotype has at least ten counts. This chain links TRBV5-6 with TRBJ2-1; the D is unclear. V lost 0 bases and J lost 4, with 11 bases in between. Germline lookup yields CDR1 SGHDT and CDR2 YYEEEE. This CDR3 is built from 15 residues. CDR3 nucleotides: TGTGCCAGCAGCTTGGCGGGTGTGGTTTACAATGAGCAGTTCTTC. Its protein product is CASSLAGVVYNEQFF.

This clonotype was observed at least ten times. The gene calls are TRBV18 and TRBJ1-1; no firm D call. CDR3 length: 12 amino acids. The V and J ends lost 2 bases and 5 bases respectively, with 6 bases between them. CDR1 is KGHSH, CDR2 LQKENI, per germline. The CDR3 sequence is CASSPVRTEAFF. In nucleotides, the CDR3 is TGTGCCAGCTCACCAGTCCGTACTGAAGCTTTCTTT. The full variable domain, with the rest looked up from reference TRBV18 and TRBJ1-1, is NAGVMQNPRHLVRRRGQEARLRCSPMKGHSHVYWYRQLPEEGLKFMVYLQKENIIDESGMPKERFSAEFPKEGPSILRIQQVVRGDSAAYFCASSPVRTEAFFGQGTRLTVV.

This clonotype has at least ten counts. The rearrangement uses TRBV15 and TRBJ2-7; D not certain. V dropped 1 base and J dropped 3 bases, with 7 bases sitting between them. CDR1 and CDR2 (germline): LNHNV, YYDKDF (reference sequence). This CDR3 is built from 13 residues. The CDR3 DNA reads TGTGCCACCAGCAGAGCTCAAATCTACGAGCAGTACTTC. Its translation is CATSRAQIYEQYF.

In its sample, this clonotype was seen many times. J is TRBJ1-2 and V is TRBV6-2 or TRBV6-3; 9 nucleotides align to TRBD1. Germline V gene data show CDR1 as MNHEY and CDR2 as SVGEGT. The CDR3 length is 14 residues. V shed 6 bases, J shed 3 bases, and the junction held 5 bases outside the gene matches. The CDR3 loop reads CASRWTGEHYGYTF. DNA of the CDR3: TGTGCCAGCAGGTGGACAGGGGAGCACTATGGCTACACCTTC.

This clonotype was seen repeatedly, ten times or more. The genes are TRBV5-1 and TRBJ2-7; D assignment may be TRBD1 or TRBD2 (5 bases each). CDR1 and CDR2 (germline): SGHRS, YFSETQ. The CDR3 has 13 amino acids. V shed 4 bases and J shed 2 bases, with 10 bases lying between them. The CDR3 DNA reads TGCGCCAGCAGCCCTCGAGGGGCCTACGAGCAGTACTTC. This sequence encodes CASSPRGAYEQYF.

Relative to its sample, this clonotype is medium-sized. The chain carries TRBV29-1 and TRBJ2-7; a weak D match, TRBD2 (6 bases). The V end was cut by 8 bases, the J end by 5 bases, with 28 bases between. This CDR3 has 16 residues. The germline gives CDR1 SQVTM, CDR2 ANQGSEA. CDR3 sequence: CSPTRDSLRGLHEQYF. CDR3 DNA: TGCAGCCCCACCCGGGACTCACTAAGGGGACTCCACGAGCAGTACTTC.

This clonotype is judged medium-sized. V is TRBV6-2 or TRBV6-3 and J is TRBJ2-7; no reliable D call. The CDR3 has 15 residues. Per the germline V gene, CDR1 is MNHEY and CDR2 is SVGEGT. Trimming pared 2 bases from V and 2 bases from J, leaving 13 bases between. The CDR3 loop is CASSYLGTAAYEQYF. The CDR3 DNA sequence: TGTGCCAGCAGTTACCTCGGAACCGCCGCCTACGAGCAGTACTTC.

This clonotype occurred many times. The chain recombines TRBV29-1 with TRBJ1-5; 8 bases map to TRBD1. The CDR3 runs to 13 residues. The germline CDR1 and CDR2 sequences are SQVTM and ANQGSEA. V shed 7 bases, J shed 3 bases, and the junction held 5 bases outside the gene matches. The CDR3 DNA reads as TGCAGCGCCCAGACAGGGGTCAATCAGCCCCAGCATTTT. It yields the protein CSAQTGVNQPQHF.

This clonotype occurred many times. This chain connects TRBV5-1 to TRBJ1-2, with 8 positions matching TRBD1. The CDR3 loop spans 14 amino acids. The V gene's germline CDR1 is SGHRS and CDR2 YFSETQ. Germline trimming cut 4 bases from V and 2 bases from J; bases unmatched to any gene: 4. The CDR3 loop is CASSTGTGNYGYTF. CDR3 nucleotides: TGCGCCAGCAGCACTGGGACAGGAAACTATGGCTACACCTTC.